These T cell receptor beta chains were read from a single sample in a study of blood T cell repertoires in COVID-19. The table came from immunoSEQ multiplex PCR; TCRdb's copy has only in-frame clones and leaves some out. The data contain around 58,000 clones, approximately 82% of them singletons. The material sequenced was peripheral blood. The receptors stem from a human donor in a cohort sampled during active COVID-19. The CDR3 runs from the conserved cysteine through the conserved F or W. D genes are given only for firm matches. Clone size is stated in some rows and not others, as once, few, many or a class when expanded.

>TRBV7-9|once|TRBJ1-4|13|.
CASSPPGLKKLFF
TGTGCCAGCAGCCCGCCGGGATTGAAAAAACTGTTTTTT
>TRBV4-1|.|TRBJ2-2|15|TRBD1
CASRPGQGPTGELFF
TGCGCCAGCCGACCGGGACAGGGCCCGACCGGGGAGCTGTTTTTT
>TRBV4-2|.|TRBJ1-3|14|TRBD1
CASSQETGGNTIYF
TGTGCCAGCAGCCAGGAGACAGGGGGAAACACCATATATTTT
>TRBV6-6|.|TRBJ2-5|15|.
CASLRDSLEYETQYF
TGTGCCAGCTTGCGGGACAGCCTAGAGTACGAGACCCAGTACTTC
>TRBV19|.|TRBJ2-6|19|.
CASSHTSQDSITGANVLTF
TGTGCCAGTAGTCATACCTCCCAGGACAGTATCACTGGGGCCAACGTCCTGACTTTC
>TRBV28|.|TRBJ1-3|14|TRBD1
CASSEIRGGNTIYF
TGTGCCAGCAGTGAAATCAGGGGGGGAAACACCATATATTTT
>TRBV3-1/TRBV3-2|.|TRBJ2-3|14|.
CASSQARSLEPQYF
TGTGCCAGCAGCCAAGCCCGGTCCTTAGAACCGCAGTATTTT
>TRBV6-6|.|TRBJ2-1|16|TRBD2
CASSYYDSGGYNEQFF
TGTGCCAGCAGTTACTACGATAGCGGGGGTTACAATGAGCAGTTCTTC
>TRBV5-6|.|TRBJ1-2|13|.
CATTKRRIYGYTF
TGTGCCACCACGAAGAGGAGGATCTATGGCTACACCTTC
>TRBV10-2|.|TRBJ2-1|15|TRBD2
CASSKTSGVADEQFF
TGCGCCAGCAGTAAGACTAGCGGGGTGGCTGATGAGCAGTTCTTC
>TRBV7-2|.|TRBJ1-5|15|.
CASSPPGVGNQPQHF
TGTGCCAGCAGCCCACCGGGGGTCGGCAATCAGCCCCAGCATTTT
>TRBV5-1|.|TRBJ2-3|16|TRBD1
CASSLGGQGPVDTQYF
TGCGCCAGCAGCTTGGGTGGACAGGGCCCCGTGGATACGCAGTATTTT
>TRBV12-3/TRBV12-4|.|TRBJ1-2|13|.
CASSLRGGYGYTF
TGTGCCAGCAGTTTACGGGGAGGCTATGGCTACACCTTC
>TRBV27|.|TRBJ2-1|15|TRBD2
CATKNRGGSDNEQFF
TGTGCCACCAAAAATCGGGGGGGCTCAGATAATGAGCAGTTCTTC
>TRBV19|.|TRBJ2-7|14|.
CATQDGGHSYEQYF
TGTGCCACCCAAGATGGGGGACACTCCTACGAGCAGTACTTC
>TRBV19|.|TRBJ1-2|14|TRBD1
CASERGPPNYGYTF
TGTGCCAGCGAGAGGGGGCCGCCTAACTATGGCTACACCTTC
>TRBV7-9|.|TRBJ1-6|14|TRBD1
CASSPDRVDSPLHF
TGTGCCAGCAGCCCGGACAGGGTCGATTCACCCCTCCACTTT
>TRBV24-1|.|TRBJ2-3|15|.
CATSGKLVTPDTQYF
TGTGCCACCAGTGGAAAACTAGTTACCCCAGATACGCAGTATTTT
>TRBV19|.|TRBJ2-3|16|TRBD2
CASSIGLAGGTDTQYF
TGTGCCAGTAGTATAGGTCTAGCGGGGGGCACAGATACGCAGTATTTT
>TRBV7-6|.|TRBJ2-6|16|.
CASSFLSGSGANVLTF
TGTGCCAGCAGCTTTCTGTCCGGCTCTGGGGCCAACGTCCTGACTTTC
>TRBV4-1|.|TRBJ2-1|17|TRBD1
CASSQEGPGGAYNEQFF
TGCGCCAGCAGCCAAGAAGGTCCAGGGGGCGCATACAATGAGCAGTTCTTC
>TRBV18|once|TRBJ1-4|14|.
CASSLQKENEKLFF
TGTGCCAGCTCGCTACAGAAAGAAAATGAAAAACTGTTTTTT
>TRBV5-1|.|TRBJ2-3|15|.
CASSLLAPSTDTQYF
TGCGCCAGCAGCTTACTAGCCCCTAGCACAGATACGCAGTATTTT
>TRBV19|few|TRBJ1-4|16|.
CASRSGDGRNDEKLFF
TGTGCCAGTAGGTCGGGCGACGGGAGGAATGATGAAAAACTGTTTTTT
>TRBV7-3|.|TRBJ1-1|14|.
CASSPGHQNTEAFF
TGTGCCAGCAGCCCGGGACACCAGAACACTGAAGCTTTCTTT
>TRBV7-9|.|TRBJ2-1|16|TRBD2
CASSLAGTTTYNEQFF
TGTGCCAGCAGCTTAGCTGGGACTACTACCTACAATGAGCAGTTCTTC
>TRBV11-2|.|TRBJ2-5|17|TRBD2
CASSLDTGTSRGETQYF
TGTGCCAGCAGCTTAGATACGGGGACTAGCCGGGGAGAGACCCAGTACTTC
>TRBV21-1|.|TRBJ2-5|22|.
CASSDIPRPWLAGALYQETQYF
TGTGCCAGCAGCGACATTCCTAGGCCCTGGCTAGCGGGGGCCCTGTACCAAGAGACCCAGTACTTC
>TRBV14|few|TRBJ1-6|17|.
CASSQEGGGVRNSPLHF
TGTGCCAGCAGCCAAGAGGGCGGCGGGGTTCGAAATTCACCCCTCCACTTT
>TRBV6-5|.|TRBJ2-3|15|TRBD1
CASSTPGQGKYTQYF
TGTGCCAGCAGTACCCCAGGACAGGGGAAGTATACGCAGTATTTT
>TRBV7-9|few|TRBJ2-7|14|.
CASSVIDRRYEQYF
TGTGCCAGCAGCGTAATAGACAGGCGTTACGAGCAGTACTTC
>TRBV14|.|TRBJ1-1|13|.
CASSQQGNTEAFF
TGTGCCAGCAGCCAACAGGGGAACACTGAAGCTTTCTTT
>TRBV2|once|TRBJ1-5|18|TRBD1
CASTPDLWTGVNNQPQHF
TGTGCCAGCACCCCCGACTTATGGACAGGGGTTAACAATCAGCCCCAGCATTTT
>TRBV28|.|TRBJ1-5|14|.
CASSDQGNVKPQHF
TGTGCCAGCAGTGACCAGGGTAATGTAAAGCCCCAGCATTTT
>TRBV24-1|once|TRBJ2-3|15|.
CATSDLVRGADTQYF
TGTGCCACCAGTGATTTGGTCAGGGGAGCAGATACGCAGTATTTT
>TRBV6-6|few|TRBJ2-2|15|TRBD1
CASRAGTANTGELFF
TGTGCCAGCAGAGCCGGGACAGCGAACACCGGGGAGCTGTTTTTT
>TRBV18|.|TRBJ1-6|15|TRBD1
CASSQTTGENSPLHF
TGTGCCAGCTCACAAACGACAGGGGAGAATTCACCCCTCCACTTT
>TRBV5-1|.|TRBJ2-7|13|TRBD1
CASRPGQGYEQYF
TGCGCCAGCAGACCGGGACAGGGCTACGAGCAGTACTTC
>TRBV2|.|TRBJ2-7|12|.
CASSTGTYEQYF
TGTGCCAGCTCAACGGGAACTTACGAGCAGTACTTC
>TRBV2|.|TRBJ2-7|12|TRBD1
CASGQGAGEQYF
TGTGCCAGCGGGCAGGGGGCGGGTGAGCAGTACTTC
>TRBV5-4|.|TRBJ1-2|13|TRBD1
CASRSGGRDGYTF
TGTGCCAGCAGATCAGGGGGCCGGGATGGCTACACCTTC
>TRBV14|once|TRBJ1-2|14|.
CASSQDLRASPYTF
TGTGCCAGCAGCCAAGATCTTCGAGCATCTCCCTACACCTTC
>TRBV3-1/TRBV3-2|.|TRBJ2-2|16|TRBD1
CASKHTGTGVIGELFF
TGTGCCAGCAAACATACCGGGACAGGGGTAATCGGGGAGCTGTTTTTT